These 5 T cell receptor beta chains were all obtained from the same sample, sequenced in a study of shared clonotypes between healthy human individuals. Libraries were prepared by immunoSEQ multiplex PCR; TCRdb keeps only in-frame clonotypes and omits some of them. Of about 2.4 million clones in the sample, around 90% were seen once. The sequencing input was naive CD4+ T cells sorted from blood. Subset meaning: CD45RA+ positively selected. Receptors were obtained from a man younger than 35 in good health.

The J gene is TRBJ2-2, the V gene TRBV18, with D maybe TRBD2 (6 bases). Deletions cut 3 bases from V and 5 bases from J, with 10 bases between. Germline lookup yields CDR1 KGHSH and CDR2 LQKENI. The CDR3 runs 14 residues. The CDR3 loop is CASSPAGTTGELFF. The CDR3 nucleotides are TGTGCCAGCTCACCGGCCGGGACTACCGGGGAGCTGTTTTTT.

As regards this clone: In the same sample, other DNA sequences code for this CDR3. The gene calls are TRBV18 and TRBJ2-3; D remains ambiguous. This CDR3 region has 11 residues. Germline-derived CDR1 and CDR2 are KGHSH and LQKENI. V was pared by 3 bases and J by 5 bases, with 3 bases between. The CDR3 DNA reads TGTGCCAGCTCACCCCTAGATACGCAGTATTTT. Protein product: CASSPLDTQYF.

The rearrangement uses TRBV29-1 and TRBJ1-2; no reliable D call. Trimming removed 3 bases at V and 8 bases at J, with 10 bases between. Germline-derived CDR1 and CDR2 are SQVTM and ANQGSEA. This CDR3 contains 11 residues. CDR3: CSVDWGQGYTF. The CDR3 DNA is TGCAGCGTTGACTGGGGTCAGGGCTACACCTTC. Based on the CDR3 plus reference TRBV29-1 and TRBJ1-2, the full variable domain is SAVISQKPSRDICQRGTSLTIQCQVDSQVTMMFWYRQQPGQSLTLIATANQGSEATYESGFVIDKFPISRPNLTFSTLTVSNMSPEDSSIYLCSVDWGQGYTFGSGTRLTVV.

Comments on this clone: The same CDR3 can be traced to other DNA sequences in this sample. The genes are TRBV5-1 and TRBJ1-1; D gene unclear. CDR3 length: 14 residues. The V end was cut by 2 bases, the J end by 1 base, with 9 bases between. Germline loops: CDR1 SGHRS, CDR2 YFSETQ. The CDR3 DNA is TGCGCCAGCAGCTTTGGGCAGAAGAACACTGAAGCTTTCTTT. This translates into CASSFGQKNTEAFF.

V is TRBV25-1 and J is TRBJ2-7, with 11 positions matching TRBD1. From germline, CDR1 is MGHDK and CDR2 SYGVNS. Trimming cost V 5 bases and J 3 bases; bases outside gene matches: 3. The CDR3 consists of 14 residues. CDR3 region: CASSPGTGGYEQYF. CDR3 nucleotides: TGTGCCAGCAGTCCCGGGACAGGGGGCTACGAGCAGTACTTC.